This TCR beta chain was recorded in a study of CD8+ T cells in alopecia areata. Study context: In an open-label trial, patients got 5 to 10 mg tofacitinib twice daily.

Treatment indicated: oral pan-JAK inhibitor, 5-10 mg twice daily. Lesional scalp tissue (obtained by punch biopsy) and peripheral blood were collected from alopecia areata patients. Extraction of RNA preceded its reverse transcription into cDNA, which served as the sequencing template. Libraries were prepared by immunoSEQ multiplex PCR; TCRdb keeps only in-frame clonotypes and omits some of them. The sample has approximately 180,000 clones, approximately 55% seen once. For this clone: Its antigen is not identified. An end of the junction differs from the germline gene, which may be a read error.

Study-level results: Many expanded lesional clones persisted in scalp and blood during tofacitinib treatment.

The specimen was CD8+ T cells sorted from blood, collected at week 24, from a patient treated with tofacitinib. This receptor was identified in a human donor with alopecia areata.

This CDR3 is CAWSWDSSNEQFF. DNA for the CDR3: TGTGCCTGGAGTTGGGACTCCTCCAATGAGCAGTTCTTC. The chain uses TRBV30 and TRBJ2-1, with a weak D call TRBD2 (6 bases). Per the germline V gene, CDR1 is GTSNPN and CDR2 is SVGIG (reference sequence). The CDR3 runs to 13 residues.